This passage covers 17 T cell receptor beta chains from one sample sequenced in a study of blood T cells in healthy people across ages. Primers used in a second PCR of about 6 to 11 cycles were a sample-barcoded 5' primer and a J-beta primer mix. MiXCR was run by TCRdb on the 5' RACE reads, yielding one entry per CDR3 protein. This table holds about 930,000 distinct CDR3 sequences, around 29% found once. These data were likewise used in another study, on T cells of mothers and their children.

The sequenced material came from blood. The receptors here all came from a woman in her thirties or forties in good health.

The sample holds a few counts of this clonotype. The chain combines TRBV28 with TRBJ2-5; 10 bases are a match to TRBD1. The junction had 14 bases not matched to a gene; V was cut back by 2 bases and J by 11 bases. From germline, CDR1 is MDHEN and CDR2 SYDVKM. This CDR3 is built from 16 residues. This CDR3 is CASSLEGTGVKWEQYF. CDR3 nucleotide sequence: TGTGCCAGCAGTTTAGAAGGGACAGGGGTAAAATGGGAGCAGTACTTC. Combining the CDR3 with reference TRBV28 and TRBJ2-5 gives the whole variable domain DVKVTQSSRYLVKRTGEKVFLECVQDMDHENMFWYRQDPGLGLRLIYFSYDVKMKEKGDIPEGYSVSREKKERFSLILESASTNQTSMYLCASSLEGTGVKWEQYFGPGTRLLVL.

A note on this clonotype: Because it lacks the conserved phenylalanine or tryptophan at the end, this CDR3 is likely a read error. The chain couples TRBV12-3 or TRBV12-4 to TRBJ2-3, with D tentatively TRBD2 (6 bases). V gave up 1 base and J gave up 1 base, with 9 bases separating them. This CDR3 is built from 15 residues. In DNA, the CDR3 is TGTGCCAGCAGTTTAGAGCGCGGGGGCACAGATACGCAGTATTCT. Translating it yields CASSLERGGTDTQYS.

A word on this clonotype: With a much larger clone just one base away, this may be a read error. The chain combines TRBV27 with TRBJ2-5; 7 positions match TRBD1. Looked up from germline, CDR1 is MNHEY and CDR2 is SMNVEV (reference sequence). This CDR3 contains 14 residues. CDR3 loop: CVSGQPGTVMTQYF. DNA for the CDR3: TGTGTCAGCGGACAACCCGGGACAGTAATGACCCAGTACTTC.

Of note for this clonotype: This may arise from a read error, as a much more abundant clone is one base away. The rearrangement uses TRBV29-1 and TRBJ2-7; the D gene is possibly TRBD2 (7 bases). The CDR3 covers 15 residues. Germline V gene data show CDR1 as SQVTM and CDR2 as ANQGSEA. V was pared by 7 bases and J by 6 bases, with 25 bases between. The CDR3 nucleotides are TGCAGCGCTAAGGGAGGGCAGGGGTTTTTCGGCGAGCAGTACTTC. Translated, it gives CSAKGGQGFFGEQYF.

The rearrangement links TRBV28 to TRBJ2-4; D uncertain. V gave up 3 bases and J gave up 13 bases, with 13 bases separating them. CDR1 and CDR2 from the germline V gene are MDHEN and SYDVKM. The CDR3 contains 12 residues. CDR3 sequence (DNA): TGTGCCAGCAGTTTCCGGTGGGCTGAGCAGTACTTC. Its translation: CASSFRWAEQYF.

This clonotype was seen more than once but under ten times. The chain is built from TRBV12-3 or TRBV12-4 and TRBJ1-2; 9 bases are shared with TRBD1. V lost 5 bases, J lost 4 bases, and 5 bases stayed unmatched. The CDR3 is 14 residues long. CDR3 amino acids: CASSTGGKVYGYTF. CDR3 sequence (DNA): TGTGCCAGCAGTACAGGGGGCAAAGTCTATGGCTACACCTTC.

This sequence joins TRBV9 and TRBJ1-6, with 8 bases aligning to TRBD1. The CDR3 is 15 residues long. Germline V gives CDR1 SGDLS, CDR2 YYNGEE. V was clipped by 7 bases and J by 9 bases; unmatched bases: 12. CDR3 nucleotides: TGTGCCAGCGCGCTAACGACAGGGACAGGTTCACCCCTCCACTTT. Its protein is CASALTTGTGSPLHF. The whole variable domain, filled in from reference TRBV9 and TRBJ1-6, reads DSGVTQTPKHLITATGQRVTLRCSPRSGDLSVYWYQQSLDQGLQFLIQYYNGEERAKGNILERFSAQQFPDLHSELNLSSLELGDSALYFCASALTTGTGSPLHFGNGTRLTVT.

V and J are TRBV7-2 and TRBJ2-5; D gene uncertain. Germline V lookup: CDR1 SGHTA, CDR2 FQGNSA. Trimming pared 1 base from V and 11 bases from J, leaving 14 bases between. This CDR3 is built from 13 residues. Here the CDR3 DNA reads TGTGCCAGCAGCTTAGAACCTGGAGTCGGTCAGTACTTC. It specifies CASSLEPGVGQYF.

The CDR3 DNA sequence: TGTGCCAGCAGCTTAAGGCGGGGGCGCACAGATACGCAGTATTTT. It codes for CASSLRRGRTDTQYF. V and J are TRBV7-2 and TRBJ2-3; D is perhaps TRBD2 (7 bases). Trimming removed 2 bases from V and 1 base from J, with 10 bases in between. Germline V CDR1 and CDR2: SGHTA, FQGNSA. The CDR3 consists of 15 residues.

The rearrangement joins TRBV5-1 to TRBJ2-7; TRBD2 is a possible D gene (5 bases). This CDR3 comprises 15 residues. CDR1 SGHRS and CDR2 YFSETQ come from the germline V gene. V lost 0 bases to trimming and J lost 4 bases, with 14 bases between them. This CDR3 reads CASSLVGASFYEQYF. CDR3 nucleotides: TGCGCCAGCAGCTTGGTGGGAGCCTCTTTTTACGAGCAGTACTTC.

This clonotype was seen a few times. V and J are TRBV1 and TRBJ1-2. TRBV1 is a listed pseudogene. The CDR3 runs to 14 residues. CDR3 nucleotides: TGCACCAGCAGCCAAGATCTAGGGAACTATGGCTACACCTTC. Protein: CTSSQDLGNYGYTF.

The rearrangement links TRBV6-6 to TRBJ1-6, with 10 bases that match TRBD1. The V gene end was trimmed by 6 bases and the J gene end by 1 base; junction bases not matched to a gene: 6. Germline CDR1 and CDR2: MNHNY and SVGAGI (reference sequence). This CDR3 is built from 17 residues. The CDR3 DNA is TGTGCCAGCAGCATCGACAGGGGGCGGTCCTATAATTCACCCCTCCACTTT. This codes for CASSIDRGRSYNSPLHF.

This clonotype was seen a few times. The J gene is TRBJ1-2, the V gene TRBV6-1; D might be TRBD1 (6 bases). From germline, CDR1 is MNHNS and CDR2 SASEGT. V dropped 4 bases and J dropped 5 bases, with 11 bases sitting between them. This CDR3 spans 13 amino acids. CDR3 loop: CASSGGQKYGYTF. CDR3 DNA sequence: TGTGCCAGCAGTGGAGGACAGAAATATGGCTACACCTTC.

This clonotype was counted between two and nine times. CDR3 amino acids: CASRQGLRSQYF. The DNA for the CDR3 is TGTGCCAGCAGACAGGGTCTACGGTCCCAGTACTTC. This sequence joins TRBV28 and TRBJ2-5; possibly TRBD1 for D (6 bases). Trimming left V 6 bases short and J 9 bases short, with 14 bases between. CDR3 length: 12 residues. CDR1 and CDR2 from the germline V gene are MDHEN and SYDVKM.

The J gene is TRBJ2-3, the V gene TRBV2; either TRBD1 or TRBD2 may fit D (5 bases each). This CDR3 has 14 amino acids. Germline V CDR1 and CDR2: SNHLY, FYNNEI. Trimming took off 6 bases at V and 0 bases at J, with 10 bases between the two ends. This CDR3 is CASSGAVSTDTQYF. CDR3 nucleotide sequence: TGTGCCAGCAGCGGGGCAGTGAGCACAGATACGCAGTATTTT.

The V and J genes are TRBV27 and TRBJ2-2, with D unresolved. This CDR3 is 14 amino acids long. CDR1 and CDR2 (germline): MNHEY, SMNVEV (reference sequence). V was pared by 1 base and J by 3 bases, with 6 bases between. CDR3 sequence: CASSLWDDTGELFF. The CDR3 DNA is TGTGCCAGCAGTTTATGGGATGACACCGGGGAGCTGTTTTTT.

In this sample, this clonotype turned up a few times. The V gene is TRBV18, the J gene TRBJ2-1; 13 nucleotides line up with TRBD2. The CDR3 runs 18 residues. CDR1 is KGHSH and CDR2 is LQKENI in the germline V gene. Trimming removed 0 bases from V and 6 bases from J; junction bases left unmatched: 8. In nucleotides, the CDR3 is TGTGCCAGCTCACCACCGAACCTACTAGCGGGGGGGCCCAATGAGCAGTTCTTC. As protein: CASSPPNLLAGGPNEQFF.